Following are 2 T cell receptor beta chains from one sample sequenced in a study of T cell responses to AZD1222 COVID-19 vaccine. The repertoire was sequenced with immunoSEQ multiplex PCR; TCRdb's copy has only in-frame clones and lacks some. Of about 130,000 clones detected, 75% to 90% appear once; the ten largest clones hold 4.1%. The sample here was peripheral blood, taken on day 0 of AZD1222 vaccination. All receptors derive from an adult in good health.

This clone was found once. The chain links TRBV5-1 to TRBJ1-1, with D possibly being TRBD1 (6 bases). The germline CDR1 and CDR2 sequences are SGHRS and YFSETQ. The CDR3 length is 16 residues. V lost 0 bases to trimming and J lost 7 bases, with 19 bases between them. In DNA, the CDR3 is TGCGCCAGCAGCTTGGCCGATGAAACAGGGAGGAATGAAGCTTTCTTT. It encodes CASSLADETGRNEAFF.

This chain uses TRBV5-5 with TRBJ1-5, with D unclear. The CDR3 loop spans 13 amino acids. Trimming pared 2 bases from V and 5 bases from J, leaving 8 bases between. CDR1 and CDR2 from the germline V gene are SGHKS and YYEKEE (reference sequence). The CDR3 loop reads CASSFSVYQPQHF. The CDR3 coding sequence is TGTGCCAGCAGCTTTTCAGTTTATCAGCCCCAGCATTTT.